One and the same sample provided the 8 T cell receptor beta chains below, sequenced in a study of cytomegalovirus exposure and HLA in healthy donors. A multiplex PCR was run with 60 Vbeta primers and 13 Jbeta primers. The repertoire was sequenced with immunoSEQ multiplex PCR; TCRdb's copy has only in-frame clones and lacks some. This repertoire shows about 170,000 clones, roughly 84% found once; its top ten account for approximately 2.5%. Sequenced: PBMCs. The receptors stem from a man younger than 40 in good health and CMV-seropositive.

CDR3 DNA sequence: TGTGCCAGCAGACCAGCGGGGAAAGGAACCGGGGAGCTGTTTTTT. Translation gives CASRPAGKGTGELFF. This chain joins TRBV7-3 and TRBJ2-2; 7 nucleotides match TRBD2. Germline CDR1 SGHTA, CDR2 FQGTGA. This CDR3 comprises 15 residues. V lost 6 bases to trimming and J lost 5 bases; unmatched junction nucleotides: 9. Full variable domain (outside the CDR3, taken from reference TRBV7-3 and TRBJ2-2): GAGVSQTPSNKVTEKGKYVELRCDPISGHTALYWYRQSLGQGPEFLIYFQGTGAADDSGLPNDRFFAVRPEGSVSTLKIQRTERGDSAVYLCASRPAGKGTGELFFGEGSRLTVL.

This chain joins TRBV9 and TRBJ1-3; D not resolved. Germline V CDR1 and CDR2: SGDLS, YYNGEE. CDR3 length: 13 residues. Trimming shortened V by 4 bases and J by 2 bases, and 7 bases separated the two germline ends. The CDR3 nucleotides are TGTGCCAGCAGCCTCGCGGCTGGAAACACCATATATTTT. Translated, it gives CASSLAAGNTIYF.

The chain combines TRBV6-6 with TRBJ1-5; 9 bases are shared with TRBD1. V trimming: 5 bases; J trimming: 4 bases; junction bases outside the gene matches: 6. CDR1 is MNHNY and CDR2 is SVGAGI in the germline V gene (reference sequence). The CDR3 extends over 15 amino acids. The CDR3 DNA is TGTGCCAGCAGTACTACAGGGGGCTGGAATCAGCCCCAGCATTTT. Its translation is CASSTTGGWNQPQHF.

V usage is TRBV9 and J usage is TRBJ1-1; tentative D call: TRBD1 (5 bases). The CDR3 is 15 amino acids. From germline, CDR1 is SGDLS and CDR2 YYNGEE. The V end lost 4 bases, the J end lost 2 bases, and 15 bases lay between the germline ends. DNA for the CDR3: TGTGCCAGCAGCCCAACAGGAATCTCTAACACTGAAGCTTTCTTT. Translating it yields CASSPTGISNTEAFF.

This chain links TRBV6-6 with TRBJ2-3; TRBD1 matches at 8 bases. This CDR3 comprises 14 residues. The germline V gene has CDR1 MNHNY and CDR2 SVGAGI (reference sequence). V shed 4 bases, J shed 4 bases, and the junction held 4 bases outside the gene matches. CDR3 bases: TGTGCCAGCAGTTGGGGACAGGACCCAGATACGCAGTATTTT. Amino acid sequence: CASSWGQDPDTQYF.

V and J are TRBV7-9 and TRBJ2-7; D unresolved. Germline loops: CDR1 SEHNR, CDR2 FQNEAQ (reference sequence). V was trimmed by 1 base and J by 0 bases, leaving 4 bases between them. CDR3 length equals 13 residues. CDR3 DNA: TGTGCCAGCAGCTTAGGGCCCTCCTACGAGCAGTACTTC. This translates into CASSLGPSYEQYF.

V usage is TRBV27 and J usage is TRBJ2-5, with TRBD1 identical over 11 bases. The J call may be faulty, since TRBJ2-7 better matches the DNA end. The CDR3 is made up of 13 amino acids. Germline V CDR1 and CDR2: MNHEY, SMNVEV (reference sequence). The CDR3 loop is CASSGQGEYEQYF. CDR3 bases: TGTGCCAGCTCGGGACAGGGGGAGTACGAGCAGTACTTC.

In regard to this clone: At one end the junction does not follow the germline gene, possibly because of a read error. CDR3 coding DNA: TGTTCCAGCAGCTTAGCCCGGACTAGCGGGACTCAGGAGCAGTTCTTC. Its protein is CSSSLARTSGTQEQFF. The chain recombines TRBV7-9 with TRBJ2-1; 12 nucleotides match TRBD2. There are 16 residues in the CDR3. The germline CDR1 and CDR2 sequences are SEHNR and FQNEAQ (reference sequence).